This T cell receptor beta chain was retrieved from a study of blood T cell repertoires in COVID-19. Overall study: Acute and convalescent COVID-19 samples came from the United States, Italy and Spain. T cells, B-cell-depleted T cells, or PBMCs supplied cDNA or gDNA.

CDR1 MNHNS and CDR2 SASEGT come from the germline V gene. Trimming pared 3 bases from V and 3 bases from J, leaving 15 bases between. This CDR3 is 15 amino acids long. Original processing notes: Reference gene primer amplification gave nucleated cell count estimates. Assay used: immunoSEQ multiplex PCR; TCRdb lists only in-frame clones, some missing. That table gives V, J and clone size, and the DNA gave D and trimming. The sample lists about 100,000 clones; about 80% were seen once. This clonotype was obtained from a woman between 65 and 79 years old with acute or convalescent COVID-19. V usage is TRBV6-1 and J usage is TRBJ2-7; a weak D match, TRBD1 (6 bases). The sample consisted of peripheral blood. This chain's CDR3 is CASSETGTINYEQYF. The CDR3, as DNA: TGTGCCAGCAGTGAGACCGGGACAATAAACTACGAGCAGTACTTC.